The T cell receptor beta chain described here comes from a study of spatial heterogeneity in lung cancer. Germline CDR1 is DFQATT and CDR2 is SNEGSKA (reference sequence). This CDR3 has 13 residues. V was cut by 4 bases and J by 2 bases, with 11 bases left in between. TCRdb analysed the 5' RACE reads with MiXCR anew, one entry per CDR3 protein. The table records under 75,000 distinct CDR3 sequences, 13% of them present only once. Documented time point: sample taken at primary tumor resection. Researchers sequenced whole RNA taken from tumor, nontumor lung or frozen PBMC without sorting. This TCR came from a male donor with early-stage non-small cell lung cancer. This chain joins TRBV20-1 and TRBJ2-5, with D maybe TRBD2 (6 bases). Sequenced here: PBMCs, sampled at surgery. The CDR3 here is CSATGTSQETQYF. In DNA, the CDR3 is TGCAGTGCTACGGGGACTTCACAAGAGACCCAGTACTTC.